Below are 25 T cell receptor beta chains sequenced from a single sample in a study of T cells expressing NK-cell markers (dated by TCRdb to 2019 to 2021). The library relied on 5' RACE. These reads were obtained on an Illumina HiSeq 2000. With the reads reprocessed by TCRdb, a single entry stands for each CDR3 protein sequence and no DNA is reported. The sample table holds almost 450,000 distinct CDR3 sequences. Approximately 6.8% of the sample lies in the top ten. Input material: blood T cells: a sorted CD56 or NKG2C T cell subset, CD4+ or CD8+ T cells, or bulk PBMC T cells (not recorded which). These receptors originate from a woman between 18 and 70 years old in good health.

This chain connects TRBV7-2 to TRBJ1-2. The CDR3 covers 14 residues. In germline, CDR1 is SGHTA, CDR2 FQGNSA. This chain's CDR3 is CASSSARANYGYTF.

The V and J genes are TRBV7-9 and TRBJ1-1. Germline-derived CDR1 and CDR2 are SEHNR and FQNEAQ (reference sequence). The CDR3 sequence is 12 residues long. CDR3 residues: CASSLETRWAFF.

The chain couples TRBV11-2 to TRBJ2-1; there is no DNA to check the TCRdb D call of TRBD2. Germline V gene lookup returns CDR1 SGHAT and CDR2 FQNNGV. The CDR3 has 16 residues. CDR3 sequence reads: CASSSVTSGGTNGQFF. The whole variable domain, filled in from reference TRBV11-2 and TRBJ2-1, reads EAGVAQSPRYKIIEKRQSVAFWCNPISGHATLYWYQQILGQGPKLLIQFQNNGVVDDSQLPKDRFSAERLKGVDSTLKIQPAKLEDSAVYLCASSSVTSGGTNGQFFGPGTRLTVL.

CDR3 protein: CASSLGGAETDTQYF. The chain joins TRBV7-9 to TRBJ2-3; TCRdb's D gene call, TRBD1, goes unchecked for lack of DNA. CDR1 and CDR2 (germline): SEHNR, FQNEAQ (reference sequence). The CDR3 extends over 15 amino acids. The whole variable domain, filled in from reference TRBV7-9 and TRBJ2-3, reads DTGVSQNPRHKITKRGQNVTFRCDPISEHNRLYWYRQTLGQGPEFLTYFQNEAQLEKSRLLSDRFSAERPKGSFSTLEIQRTEQGDSAMYLCASSLGGAETDTQYFGPGTRLTVL.

The CDR3 is CASSLGGTSTDTQYF. J is TRBJ2-3 and V is TRBV5-5; TCRdb reports TRBD2, a call that lacks DNA to check it against. This CDR3 region has 15 residues. Germline values: CDR1 SGHKS, CDR2 YYEKEE (reference sequence).

The chain carries TRBV5-6 and TRBJ2-2; no DNA is available, so the TRBD1 call from TCRdb remains unchecked. The CDR3 is 15 amino acids. The V gene's germline CDR1 is SGHDT and CDR2 YYEEEE. CDR3 in amino acids: CTSSGTGGWGGELFF.

The rearrangement links TRBV14 to TRBJ1-1; TCRdb calls TRBD1, which cannot be checked without DNA. The CDR3 has 17 residues. From germline, CDR1 is SGHDN and CDR2 FVKESK. The CDR3 sequence: CASSQERNRGFFTEAFF.

The chain has TRBV6-2 or TRBV6-3 and TRBJ2-5; TCRdb names TRBD1, which stays unverified in the absence of DNA. This CDR3 region has 12 residues. Per the germline V gene, CDR1 is MNHEY and CDR2 is SVGEGT. This CDR3 reads CASGRVVETQYF.

The chain has TRBV20-1 and TRBJ1-1. CDR3 length: 14 amino acids. The germline CDR1 and CDR2 sequences are DFQATT and SNEGSKA (reference sequence). The CDR3 here is CSARDRRVNTEAFF.

The chain has TRBV20-1 and TRBJ1-3. Germline V gene lookup returns CDR1 DFQATT and CDR2 SNEGSKA (reference sequence). This CDR3 is built from 14 residues. The CDR3 loop reads CSARPGPSGNTIYF.

This chain joins TRBV20-1 and TRBJ1-6. CDR1 and CDR2 from the germline V gene are DFQATT and SNEGSKA (reference sequence). This CDR3 region has 15 residues. CDR3 residues: CSARSAGIDNSPLHF.

This chain links TRBV20-1 with TRBJ2-5. Germline V lookup: CDR1 DFQATT, CDR2 SNEGSKA (reference sequence). CDR3 length: 11 amino acids. This CDR3 is CSARSSETQYF.

The chain joins TRBV11-2 to TRBJ2-1; TCRdb's assignment of TRBD2 cannot be checked, as there is no DNA. The CDR3 has 15 residues. Looked up from germline, CDR1 is SGHAT and CDR2 is FQNNGV. The CDR3: CASSLGSGRGNEQFF. Looking up the rest from reference TRBV11-2 and TRBJ2-1 gives the full variable domain: EAGVAQSPRYKIIEKRQSVAFWCNPISGHATLYWYQQILGQGPKLLIQFQNNGVVDDSQLPKDRFSAERLKGVDSTLKIQPAKLEDSAVYLCASSLGSGRGNEQFFGPGTRLTVL.

The genes are TRBV12-3 or TRBV12-4 and TRBJ2-3. There are 14 residues in the CDR3. The CDR3 region is CASSYPSTGDTQYF.

The chain employs TRBV23-1 and TRBJ2-3; TCRdb's D call, TRBD1, is unchecked because there is no DNA. TRBV23-1 is known as an ORF, though its function is uncertain. The CDR3 covers 17 residues. The CDR3 region is CASSQSRGPVNTDTQYF.

The chain recombines TRBV11-1 with TRBJ2-2; the TCRdb call, TRBD2, lacks DNA for checking. Germline V gives CDR1 SGHAT, CDR2 FQDESV (reference sequence). The CDR3 has 18 amino acids. CDR3 amino acids: CASTTRGLSNQNTGELFF.

The rearrangement joins TRBV2 to TRBJ1-1. This CDR3 contains 13 residues. In germline, CDR1 is SNHLY, CDR2 FYNNEI. CDR3 loop: CASRDQGYTEAFF.

The V gene is TRBV6-5, the J gene TRBJ2-3; the TRBD2 assignment by TCRdb is unverifiable without DNA. CDR3 length equals 16 residues. CDR1 is MNHEY and CDR2 is SVGAGI in the germline V gene. Here the CDR3 reads CASSLLAGGRTDTQYF.

The gene calls are TRBV7-2 and TRBJ2-3; the D call of TRBD2 rests on TCRdb alone, since no DNA is present to check it. The CDR3 runs 16 residues. Per the germline V gene, CDR1 is SGHTA and CDR2 is FQGNSA. This CDR3 reads CASSGLAGGPGDTQYF.

The rearrangement links TRBV7-2 to TRBJ2-4; there is no DNA to check the TCRdb D call of TRBD1. Germline assignment: CDR1 SGHTA and CDR2 FQGNSA. The CDR3 extends over 15 amino acids. Here the CDR3 reads CASSSQGFPGNIQYF.

The chain employs TRBV7-2 and TRBJ2-4. The CDR3 has 15 residues. The germline gives CDR1 SGHTA, CDR2 FQGNSA. The CDR3 spells CASSLVVGAYGIQYF.

This sequence joins TRBV5-5 and TRBJ1-5. The CDR3 has 13 amino acids. Per the germline V gene, CDR1 is SGHKS and CDR2 is YYEKEE (reference sequence). The CDR3 sequence: CASSSVSNQPQHF.

V usage is TRBV7-3 and J usage is TRBJ2-1; TCRdb reports TRBD1, a call that lacks DNA to check it against. The CDR3 is 14 residues long. Germline assignment: CDR1 SGHTA and CDR2 FQGTGA. The CDR3: CASSSRGQTNEQFF.

The chain joins TRBV24-1 to TRBJ2-5. Germline V gene lookup returns CDR1 KGHDR and CDR2 SFDVKD. CDR3 length: 12 residues. CDR3 region: CATSGSSETQYF.

J is TRBJ2-2 and V is TRBV7-2. The CDR3 has 14 residues. Per germline, CDR1 SGHTA and CDR2 FQGNSA. CDR3 loop: CASSLEFLTGELFF.